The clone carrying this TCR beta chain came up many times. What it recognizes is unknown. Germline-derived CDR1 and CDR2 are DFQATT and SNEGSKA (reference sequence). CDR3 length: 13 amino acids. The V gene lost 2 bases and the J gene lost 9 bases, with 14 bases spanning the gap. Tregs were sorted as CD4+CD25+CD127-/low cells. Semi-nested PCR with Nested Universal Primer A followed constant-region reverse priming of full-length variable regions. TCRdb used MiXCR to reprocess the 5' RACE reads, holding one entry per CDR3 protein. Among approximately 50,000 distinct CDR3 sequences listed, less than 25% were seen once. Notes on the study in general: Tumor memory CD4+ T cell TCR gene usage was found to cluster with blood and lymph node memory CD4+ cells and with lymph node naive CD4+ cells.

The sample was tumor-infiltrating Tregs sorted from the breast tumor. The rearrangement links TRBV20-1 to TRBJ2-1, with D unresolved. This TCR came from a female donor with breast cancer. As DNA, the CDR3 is TGCAGTGCTAGACAAGCTTCGGGTGGTGAGCAGTTCTTC. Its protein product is CSARQASGGEQFF.